This T cell receptor beta chain is drawn from a study of technical replicates of blood from a handful of donors. The data were produced by immunoSEQ multiplex PCR, yet TCRdb's version contains in-frame clones alone and is incomplete. In the table there are around 90,000 clones, about 93% of which are singletons. The CDR3 has 12 amino acids. Germline CDR1 is SNHLY and CDR2 is FYNNEI. V lost 2 bases and J lost 5, with 7 bases in between. V gene TRBV2 combines with J gene TRBJ2-7; possible D gene TRBD2, 5 bases. The TCR originated in a human donor in good health. Input material: T cells isolated from PBMCs. The CDR3 DNA sequence: TGTGCCAGCAGTGAACGGGGAAACGAGCAGTACTTC. This encodes CASSERGNEQYF.